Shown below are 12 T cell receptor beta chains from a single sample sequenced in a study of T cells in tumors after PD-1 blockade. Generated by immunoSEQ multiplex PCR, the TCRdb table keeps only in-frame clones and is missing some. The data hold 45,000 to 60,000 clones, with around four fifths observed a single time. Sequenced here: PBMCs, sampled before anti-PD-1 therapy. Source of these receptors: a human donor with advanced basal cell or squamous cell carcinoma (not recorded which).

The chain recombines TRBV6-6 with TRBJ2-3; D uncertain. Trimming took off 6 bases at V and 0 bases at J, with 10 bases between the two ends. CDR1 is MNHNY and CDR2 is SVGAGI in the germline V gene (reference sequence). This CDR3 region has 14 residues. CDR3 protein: CASSLDPSTDTQYF. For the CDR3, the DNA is TGTGCCAGCAGCCTGGACCCTAGCACAGATACGCAGTATTTT.

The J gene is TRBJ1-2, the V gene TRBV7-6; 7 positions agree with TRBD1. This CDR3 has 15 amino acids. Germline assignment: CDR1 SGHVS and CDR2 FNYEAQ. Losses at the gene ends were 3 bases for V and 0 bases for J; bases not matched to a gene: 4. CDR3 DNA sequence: TGTGCCAGCAGCTTCAGGGACAGCCCTAACTATGGCTACACCTTC. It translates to CASSFRDSPNYGYTF.

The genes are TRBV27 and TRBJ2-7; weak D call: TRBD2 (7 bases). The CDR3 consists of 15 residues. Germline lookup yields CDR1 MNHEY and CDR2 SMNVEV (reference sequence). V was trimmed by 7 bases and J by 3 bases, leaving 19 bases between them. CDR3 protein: CASTPRPGEGYEQYF. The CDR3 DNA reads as TGTGCCAGCACCCCAAGACCAGGGGAGGGCTACGAGCAGTACTTC.

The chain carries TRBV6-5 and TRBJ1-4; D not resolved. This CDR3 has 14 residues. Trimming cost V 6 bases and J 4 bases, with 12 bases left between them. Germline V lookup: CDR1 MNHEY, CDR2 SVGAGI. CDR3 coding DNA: TGTGCCAGCAGCCAGACCGAAAATAATGAAAAACTGTTTTTT. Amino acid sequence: CASSQTENNEKLFF.

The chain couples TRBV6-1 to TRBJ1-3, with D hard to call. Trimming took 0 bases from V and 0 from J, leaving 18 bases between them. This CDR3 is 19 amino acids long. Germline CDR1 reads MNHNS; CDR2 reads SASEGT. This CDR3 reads CASSEAGFGSVISGNTIYF. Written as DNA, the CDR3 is TGTGCCAGCAGTGAAGCGGGATTTGGCAGCGTGATCTCTGGAAACACCATATATTTT.

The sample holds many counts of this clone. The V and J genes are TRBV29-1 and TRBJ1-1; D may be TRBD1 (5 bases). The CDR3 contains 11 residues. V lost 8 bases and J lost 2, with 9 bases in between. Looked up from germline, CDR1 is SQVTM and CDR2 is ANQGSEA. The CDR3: CSIGTNTEAFF. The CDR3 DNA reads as TGCAGCATAGGGACCAACACTGAAGCTTTCTTT.

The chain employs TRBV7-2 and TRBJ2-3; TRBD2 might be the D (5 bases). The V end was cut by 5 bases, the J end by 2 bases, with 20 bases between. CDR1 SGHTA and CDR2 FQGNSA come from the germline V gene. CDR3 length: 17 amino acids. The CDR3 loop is CASSRFSPSGYTDTQYF. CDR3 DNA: TGTGCCAGCAGCCGCTTTAGCCCAAGCGGTTACACAGATACGCAGTATTTT.

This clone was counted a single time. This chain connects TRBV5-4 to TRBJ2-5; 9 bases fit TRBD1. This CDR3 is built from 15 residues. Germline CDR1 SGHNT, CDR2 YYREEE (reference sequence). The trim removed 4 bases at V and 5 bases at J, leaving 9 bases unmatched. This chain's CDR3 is CASSKVQGARETQYF. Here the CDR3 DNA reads TGTGCCAGCAGCAAAGTACAGGGGGCCCGGGAGACCCAGTACTTC.

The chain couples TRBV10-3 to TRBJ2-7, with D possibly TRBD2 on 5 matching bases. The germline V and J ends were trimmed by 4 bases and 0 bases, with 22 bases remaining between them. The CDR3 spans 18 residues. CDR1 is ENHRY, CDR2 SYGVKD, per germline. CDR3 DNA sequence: TGTGCCATCAGTGGGTTTGCCGGGGAACGGACGAGCTCCTACGAGCAGTACTTC. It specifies CAISGFAGERTSSYEQYF.

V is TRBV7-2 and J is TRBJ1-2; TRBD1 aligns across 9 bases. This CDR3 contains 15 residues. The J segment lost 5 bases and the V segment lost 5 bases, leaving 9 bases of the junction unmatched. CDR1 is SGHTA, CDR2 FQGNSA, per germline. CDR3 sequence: CASSVVGTGRYGYTF. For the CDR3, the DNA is TGTGCCAGCAGCGTAGTAGGGACAGGGCGGTATGGCTACACCTTC.

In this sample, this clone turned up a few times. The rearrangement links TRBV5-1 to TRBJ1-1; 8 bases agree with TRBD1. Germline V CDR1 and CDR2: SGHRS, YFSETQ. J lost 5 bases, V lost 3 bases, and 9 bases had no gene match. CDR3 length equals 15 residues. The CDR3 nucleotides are TGCGCCAGCAGCTCAAAAAGCCAGGGGGCAACTGAAGCTTTCTTT. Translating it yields CASSSKSQGATEAFF.

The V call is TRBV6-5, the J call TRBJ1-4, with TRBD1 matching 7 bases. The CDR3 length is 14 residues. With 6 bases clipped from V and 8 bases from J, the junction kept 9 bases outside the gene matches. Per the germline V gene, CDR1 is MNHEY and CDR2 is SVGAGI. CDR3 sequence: CASSSRTGPEKLFF. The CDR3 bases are TGTGCCAGCAGCTCCAGGACAGGCCCCGAAAAACTGTTTTTT.